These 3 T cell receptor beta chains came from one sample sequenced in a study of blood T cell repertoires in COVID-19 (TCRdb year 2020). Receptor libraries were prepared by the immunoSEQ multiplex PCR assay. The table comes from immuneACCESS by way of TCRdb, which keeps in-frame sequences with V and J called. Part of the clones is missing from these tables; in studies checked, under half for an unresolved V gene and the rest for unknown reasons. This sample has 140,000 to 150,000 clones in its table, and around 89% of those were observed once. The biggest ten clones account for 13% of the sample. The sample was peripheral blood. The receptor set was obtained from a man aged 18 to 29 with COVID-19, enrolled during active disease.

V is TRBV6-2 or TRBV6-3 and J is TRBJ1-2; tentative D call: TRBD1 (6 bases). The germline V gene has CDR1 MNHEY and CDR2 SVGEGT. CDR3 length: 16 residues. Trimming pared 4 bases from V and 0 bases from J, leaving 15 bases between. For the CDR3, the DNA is TGTGCCAGCAGTTGGAGCACGGGGGGCGCTAACTATGGCTACACCTTC. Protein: CASSWSTGGANYGYTF.

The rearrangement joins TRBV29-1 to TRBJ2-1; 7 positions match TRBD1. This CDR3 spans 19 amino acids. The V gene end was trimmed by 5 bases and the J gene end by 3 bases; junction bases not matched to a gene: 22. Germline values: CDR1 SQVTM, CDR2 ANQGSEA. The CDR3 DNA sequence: TGCAGCGTTCCCCAAAGCCTCTACAGGGGCCCGACCCTCTACAATGAGCAGTTCTTC. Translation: CSVPQSLYRGPTLYNEQFF.

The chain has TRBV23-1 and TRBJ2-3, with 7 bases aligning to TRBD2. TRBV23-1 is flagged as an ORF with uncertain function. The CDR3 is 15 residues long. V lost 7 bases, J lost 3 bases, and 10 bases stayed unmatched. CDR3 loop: CASTPPGGGTDTQYF. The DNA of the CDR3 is TGCGCCAGCACTCCACCGGGGGGAGGGACAGATACGCAGTATTTT.